These 31 T cell receptor beta chains share one sample of origin, sequenced in a study of shared clonotypes between healthy human individuals. Libraries were prepared by immunoSEQ multiplex PCR; TCRdb keeps only in-frame clonotypes and omits some of them. In the table there are just over 2,000,000 clones, 90% to 95% of which are singletons. The sample taken for sequencing was naive CD4+ T cells sorted from blood. Specified subset: CD45RA+ positively selected. These receptors all stem from a man aged 18 to 35 in good health.

The chain links TRBV6-5 to TRBJ1-2, with TRBD1 as a possible D gene (5 bases). Germline lookup yields CDR1 MNHEY and CDR2 SVGAGI. V lost 11 bases and J 4 bases, leaving 20 bases between the germline ends. CDR3 length: 14 residues. The CDR3 nucleotides read TGTGCCTCCTCGAGGGGCAGCTTTCCCTATGGCTACACCTTC. Encoded protein: CASSRGSFPYGYTF.

As concerns this clone: Other nucleotide sequences from this sample produce the same CDR3. The chain joins TRBV30 to TRBJ1-1; D not certain. V was shortened by 3 bases and J by 0 bases, with 8 bases between the two germline ends. Germline values: CDR1 GTSNPN, CDR2 SVGIG (reference sequence). The CDR3 has 13 amino acids. DNA of the CDR3: TGTGCCTGGAGGGGGAGTTTGAACACTGAAGCTTTCTTT. As protein: CAWRGSLNTEAFF.

V usage is TRBV6-4 and J usage is TRBJ1-6; D ambiguous. This CDR3 contains 14 residues. V shed 4 bases and J shed 7 bases, with 11 bases lying between them. CDR1 is MRHNA and CDR2 is SNTAGT in the germline V gene. The CDR3: CASSVAAMNSPLHF. Written as DNA, the CDR3 is TGTGCCAGCAGTGTGGCAGCGATGAATTCACCCCTCCACTTT.

The chain joins TRBV21-1 to TRBJ1-4; TRBD1, the table's D call, lacks a check against the DNA. TRBV21-1 is described as a pseudogene. This CDR3 spans 14 amino acids. In DNA, the CDR3 is TGTGCCAGCGTACAGGGGGCGCTGGGTGAAAAACTGTTTTTT. It translates to CASVQGALGEKLFF.

The chain recombines TRBV4-2 with TRBJ1-1; D remains ambiguous. Germline V gene lookup returns CDR1 LGHNA and CDR2 YNFKEQ. CDR3 length: 16 amino acids. V was trimmed by 0 bases and J by 4 bases, leaving 15 bases between them. Here the CDR3 DNA reads TGTGCCAGCAGCCAAGATCGGAAGCCGACGGGCACTGAAGCTTTCTTT. Translating it yields CASSQDRKPTGTEAFF.

V is TRBV4-3 and J is TRBJ2-7; D unresolved. V was cut by 0 bases and J by 3 bases, with 12 bases left in between. CDR3 length: 15 residues. Germline-derived CDR1 and CDR2 are LGHNA and YSLEER. The CDR3 region is CASSQDLVGGYEQYF. In DNA form, the CDR3 reads TGCGCCAGCAGCCAAGATCTGGTCGGCGGCTACGAGCAGTACTTC.

The V and J genes are TRBV6-1 and TRBJ1-4, with TRBD1 as a possible D gene (5 bases). The CDR3 extends over 18 amino acids. The germline V gene has CDR1 MNHNS and CDR2 SASEGT. V lost 4 bases and J lost 0, with 18 bases in between. CDR3: CASSGALTDSATNEKLFF. The CDR3 bases are TGTGCCAGCAGTGGAGCATTGACAGACAGTGCAACTAATGAAAAACTGTTTTTT.

The chain combines TRBV6-1 with TRBJ1-1; 10 bases fit TRBD1. Germline V gives CDR1 MNHNS, CDR2 SASEGT. This CDR3 is 15 amino acids long. Trimming took 3 bases from V and 2 from J; bases not matched to a gene: 3. The CDR3 DNA follows: TGTGCCAGCAGTGAGAGACAGGGGGCTAACACTGAAGCTTTCTTT. This translates into CASSERQGANTEAFF.

The table lists this clone with a count of one. This chain connects TRBV6-6 to TRBJ1-6; a possible D gene is TRBD1 (5 bases). Germline CDR1 MNHNY, CDR2 SVGAGI (reference sequence). CDR3 length: 15 residues. V lost 0 bases to trimming and J lost 7 bases, with 10 bases between them. In DNA form, the CDR3 reads TGTGCCAGCAGTTACTCGGGGCCCTCCAATTCACCCCTCCACTTT. It yields the protein CASSYSGPSNSPLHF.

The chain has TRBV6-6 and TRBJ1-2; 9 bases map to TRBD1. The CDR3 is made up of 12 amino acids. From germline, CDR1 is MNHNY and CDR2 SVGAGI (reference sequence). Trimming took 5 bases from V and 8 from J; bases not matched to a gene: 3. CDR3 amino acids: CASSRDRDGYTF. For the CDR3, the DNA is TGTGCCAGCAGTCGGGACAGGGACGGCTACACCTTC.

The rearrangement uses TRBV5-4 and TRBJ2-3; TRBD2 matches 12 bases. Unmatched junction bases numbered 3, after V lost 4 bases and J lost 0 bases. Per the germline V gene, CDR1 is SGHNT and CDR2 is YYREEE (reference sequence). The CDR3 contains 16 residues. CDR3 DNA: TGTGCCAGCAGCCCTAGCGGGGGGGCTAGCACAGATACGCAGTATTTT. This codes for CASSPSGGASTDTQYF.

The CDR3 is CASSYPRGDPSYEQYF. CDR3 DNA: TGCGCCAGCAGCTACCCTCGGGGGGACCCGTCCTACGAGCAGTACTTC. This chain connects TRBV5-1 to TRBJ2-7; 7 bases match TRBD2. The V segment lost 3 bases and the J segment 1 base; nucleotides outside the gene matches: 10. The CDR3 is 16 residues long. Germline values: CDR1 SGHRS, CDR2 YFSETQ.

This clone occurred once. The chain carries TRBV2 and TRBJ1-2; TRBD1 matches at 9 bases. The CDR3 spans 12 residues. The germline gives CDR1 SNHLY, CDR2 FYNNEI. Unmatched junction bases numbered 1, after V lost 7 bases and J lost 4 bases. Written as DNA, the CDR3 is TGTGCCAGCATACAGGGGGCCTATGGCTACACCTTC. Its translation is CASIQGAYGYTF. The complete variable domain, with remaining parts taken from reference TRBV2 and TRBJ1-2, reads EPEVTQTPSHQVTQMGQEVILRCVPISNHLYFYWYRQILGQKVEFLVSFYNNEISEKSEIFDDQFSVERPDGSNFTLKIRSTKLEDSAMYFCASIQGAYGYTFGSGTRLTVV.

For the CDR3, the DNA is TGTGCCAGCAGCTTAGGCAATCTCAGGGAGGAGCAGTACTTC. Protein sequence: CASSLGNLREEQYF. The chain joins TRBV7-9 to TRBJ2-7, with D perhaps assigned TRBD1 or TRBD2 (5 bases each). Trimming took 1 base from V and 7 from J, leaving 14 bases between them. CDR1 and CDR2 (germline): SEHNR, FQNEAQ (reference sequence). There are 14 residues in the CDR3.

The V call is TRBV11-2, the J call TRBJ1-1; D remains unclear. Per germline, CDR1 SGHAT and CDR2 FQNNGV. The CDR3 totals 12 residues. Trimming shortened V by 4 bases and J by 11 bases, and 14 bases separated the two germline ends. CDR3 region: CASSSEPPKAFF. The CDR3 DNA is TGTGCCAGCAGCTCAGAGCCTCCTAAGGCTTTCTTT.

As DNA, the CDR3 is TGTGCCAGCAGTTACCAAACTAGCGGGATAGGCGAGCAGTACTTC. Encoded protein: CASSYQTSGIGEQYF. This chain connects TRBV6-6 to TRBJ2-7; TRBD2 agrees at 10 bases. The CDR3 extends over 15 amino acids. J was trimmed by 6 bases and V by 2 bases; bases with no gene match: 7. Germline lookup yields CDR1 MNHNY and CDR2 SVGAGI (reference sequence).

This chain joins TRBV7-9 and TRBJ2-2; D not resolved. There are 13 residues in the CDR3. Trimming took 4 bases from V and 5 from J, leaving 8 bases between them. CDR1 and CDR2 from the germline V gene are SEHNR and FQNEAQ (reference sequence). CDR3 residues: CASSSHPTGELFF. The CDR3 DNA follows: TGTGCCAGCAGCTCACACCCGACCGGGGAGCTGTTTTTT.

The chain couples TRBV18 to TRBJ1-4; D unresolved. The CDR3 consists of 14 residues. The V gene lost 4 bases and the J gene lost 2 bases, with 8 bases spanning the gap. Germline CDR1 and CDR2: KGHSH and LQKENI. Here the CDR3 reads CASSRSDTNEKLFF. The CDR3 DNA follows: TGTGCCAGCTCACGGTCAGATACTAATGAAAAACTGTTTTTT.

The J gene is TRBJ2-3, the V gene TRBV29-1; D may match TRBD1 or TRBD2 (5 bases each). The germline V and J ends were trimmed by 3 bases and 2 bases, with 15 bases remaining between them. This CDR3 contains 15 residues. Germline V lookup: CDR1 SQVTM, CDR2 ANQGSEA. The CDR3 nucleotides read TGCAGCGTTGATAGAGGGACGGCCTTCACAGATACGCAGTATTTT. Its translation is CSVDRGTAFTDTQYF.

The chain couples TRBV10-3 to TRBJ1-6; unclear D gene. This CDR3 contains 16 residues. Germline CDR1 reads ENHRY; CDR2 reads SYGVKD. V was shortened by 0 bases and J by 4 bases, with 10 bases between the two germline ends. The CDR3 coding sequence is TGTGCCATCAGTGAGTCGCGGGGAGGGTATAATTCACCCCTCCACTTT. Protein product: CAISESRGGYNSPLHF.

With respect to this clone: This sample includes further DNA sequences coding for the same CDR3. The gene calls are TRBV6-5 and TRBJ1-4; weak D call: TRBD1 (6 bases). V was trimmed by 0 bases and J by 7 bases, leaving 9 bases between them. The length of the CDR3 is 14 residues. From germline, CDR1 is MNHEY and CDR2 SVGAGI. CDR3 coding DNA: TGTGCCAGCAGTTACTCCCAGGGGCGTGAAAAACTGTTTTTT. It yields the protein CASSYSQGREKLFF.

The V and J genes are TRBV28 and TRBJ2-7; D unresolved. V was shortened by 5 bases and J by 7 bases, with 15 bases between the two germline ends. This CDR3 is 13 amino acids long. CDR1 and CDR2 from the germline V gene are MDHEN and SYDVKM. The CDR3 sequence: CASSQSPAWEQYF. The CDR3 nucleotides are TGTGCCAGCAGTCAAAGTCCAGCGTGGGAGCAGTACTTC.

The gene calls are TRBV11-3 and TRBJ2-3, with unresolved D. The CDR3 has 13 amino acids. V shed 5 bases and J shed 1 base, with 7 bases lying between them. Germline V gene sequence: CDR1 SGHNT, CDR2 YENEEA. In DNA form, the CDR3 reads TGTGCCAGCAGCATTGCGGGCACAGATACGCAGTATTTT. Amino acids: CASSIAGTDTQYF.

The V and J genes are TRBV2 and TRBJ1-2; no firm D call. Trimming left V 5 bases short and J 8 bases short, with 15 bases between. CDR1 and CDR2 (germline): SNHLY, FYNNEI. This CDR3 is 13 amino acids long. CDR3 loop: CASSLGSLGGYTF. In nucleotides, the CDR3 is TGTGCCAGCAGTCTGGGCTCCTTGGGAGGCTACACCTTC.

This chain joins TRBV5-1 and TRBJ2-5, with D perhaps matching TRBD2 (5 bases). The CDR3 contains 16 residues. CDR1 and CDR2 (germline): SGHRS, YFSETQ. V was trimmed by 4 bases and J by 2 bases, leaving 18 bases between them. The CDR3 is CASSPGRERFQETQYF. The CDR3 nucleotides read TGCGCCAGCAGCCCCGGACGGGAAAGATTTCAAGAGACCCAGTACTTC.

The chain is built from TRBV7-2 and TRBJ1-2; 9 nucleotides agree with TRBD1. The J segment lost 8 bases and the V segment lost 5 bases, leaving 18 bases of the junction unmatched. Germline values: CDR1 SGHTA, CDR2 FQGNSA. The CDR3 length is 17 residues. The CDR3 nucleotides are TGTGCCAGCAGCCCTAGAAACCTGGGACAGGGAACCAGGGGCTACACCTTC. This translates into CASSPRNLGQGTRGYTF.

Here the CDR3 reads CASSGASDMNTEAFF. CDR3 nucleotide sequence: TGCGCCAGCAGCGGGGCATCGGACATGAACACTGAAGCTTTCTTT. V usage is TRBV5-1 and J usage is TRBJ1-1; D might be TRBD1 (5 bases). CDR3 length: 15 amino acids. Trimming took 4 bases from V and 0 from J, leaving 13 bases between them. Germline assignment: CDR1 SGHRS and CDR2 YFSETQ.

CDR3 bases: TGTGCCAGCAGTGAAGGGTTAGGGAGTCAGCCCCAGCATTTT. This sequence encodes CASSEGLGSQPQHF. The V gene is TRBV6-1, the J gene TRBJ1-5; D gene uncertain. The germline gives CDR1 MNHNS, CDR2 SASEGT. This CDR3 is built from 14 residues. The ends were cut back, 1 base at V and 6 bases at J, with 10 bases in the middle.

Details on this clone: An end of the junction does not agree with germline; a read error may underlie this. The chain employs TRBV7-9 and TRBJ2-7; D not certain. This CDR3 contains 15 residues. Germline V gives CDR1 SEHNR, CDR2 FQNEAQ (reference sequence). The CDR3 bases are TGTGCCAGCAGCCCGATAGACACGACCGCCTACGGGCAGTACTTC. This encodes CASSPIDTTAYGQYF.

This chain joins TRBV10-3 and TRBJ2-5; TRBD2 might be the D (5 bases). This CDR3 has 15 amino acids. V lost 6 bases and J lost 1, with 15 bases in between. The germline V gene encodes CDR1 ENHRY and CDR2 SYGVKD. The CDR3 DNA reads as TGTGCCATCAGATCCGGGAAAAACCCCCAAGAGACCCAGTACTTC. Translated: CAIRSGKNPQETQYF.

This clone has just one count. The chain employs TRBV7-9 and TRBJ2-3; 10 nucleotides agree with TRBD2. Germline CDR1 and CDR2: SEHNR and FQNEAQ (reference sequence). V lost 4 bases and J lost 4; bases outside the gene matches: 2. This CDR3 is 14 amino acids long. The CDR3 bases are TGTGCCAGCAGCTCTAGCGGGGGATCAGATACGCAGTATTTT. Protein sequence: CASSSSGGSDTQYF. The variable domain in full, with the rest retrieved from reference TRBV7-9 and TRBJ2-3, is DTGVSQNPRHKITKRGQNVTFRCDPISEHNRLYWYRQTLGQGPEFLTYFQNEAQLEKSRLLSDRFSAERPKGSFSTLEIQRTEQGDSAMYLCASSSSGGSDTQYFGPGTRLTVL.